A single sample gave rise to the 18 T cell receptor beta chains below, sequenced in a study of blood T cells in healthy people across ages. Sample-barcoded 5' priming and a J-beta primer mix drove a second PCR of about 6 to 12 cycles. Via MiXCR, TCRdb re-called the 5' RACE reads, giving one row per CDR3 protein. Of about 640,000 distinct CDR3 sequences in the sample, around 54% are singletons; the top ten hold approximately 40%. Sequencing used blood. The receptors originated from a man aged 60 to 69 in good health.

The chain joins TRBV29-1 to TRBJ2-1; D ambiguous. Trimming took 4 bases from V and 5 from J, leaving 9 bases between them. The length of the CDR3 is 12 residues. Germline V lookup: CDR1 SQVTM, CDR2 ANQGSEA. The CDR3 protein is CSVVWYNNEQFF. As DNA, the CDR3 is TGCAGCGTTGTGTGGTATAACAATGAGCAGTTCTTC.

This clonotype appeared many times. This CDR3 is CASSWDRGRFATMKNGGTDTQYF. The CDR3 region has the DNA TGCGCCAGCAGCTGGGACAGGGGGCGCTTCGCGACGATGAAAAACGGGGGCACAGATACGCAGTATTTT. J is TRBJ2-3 and V is TRBV5-1, with 12 bases lining up with TRBD1. Germline V CDR1 and CDR2: SGHRS, YFSETQ. V shed 3 bases and J 1 base; nucleotides not matched to a gene: 24. The length of the CDR3 is 23 residues.

Only a few counts were recorded for this clonotype. The rearrangement joins TRBV29-1 to TRBJ2-7; D may be TRBD1 or TRBD2 (5 bases each). With 3 bases removed from V and 5 bases from J, the gap between germline ends came to 17 bases. Germline-derived CDR1 and CDR2 are SQVTM and ANQGSEA. The CDR3 is made up of 14 amino acids. The CDR3 sequence is CSVEVGAAGDEQYF. For the CDR3, the DNA is TGCAGCGTTGAGGTTGGGGCCGCCGGGGACGAGCAGTACTTC.

DNA of the CDR3: TGTGCCATTGGGGACGGCTCCTACGAGCAGTACTTC. It is translated as CAIGDGSYEQYF. The J gene is TRBJ2-7, the V gene TRBV10-3; D may match TRBD1 or TRBD2 (5 bases each). The CDR3 consists of 12 residues. With 9 bases removed from V and 0 bases from J, the gap between germline ends came to 9 bases. Germline assignment: CDR1 ENHRY and CDR2 SYGVKD.

This clonotype has only a few counts. This chain links TRBV5-6 with TRBJ2-4; D unresolved. Trimming removed 3 bases at V and 10 bases at J, with 11 bases between. Germline values: CDR1 SGHDT, CDR2 YYEEEE. The CDR3 has 12 residues. CDR3 coding DNA: TGTGCCAGCAGCTCTACGGGTGGGATTCAGTACTTC. It translates to CASSSTGGIQYF.

This chain links TRBV29-1 with TRBJ2-5, with D perhaps assigned TRBD1 or TRBD2 (5 bases each). CDR1 and CDR2 from the germline V gene are SQVTM and ANQGSEA. This CDR3 has 12 amino acids. The CDR3 sequence: CSATGAQETQYF. CDR3 DNA sequence: TGCAGTGCCACCGGGGCCCAAGAGACCCAGTACTTC.

This sequence joins TRBV5-1 and TRBJ2-5, with a tentative D call TRBD2 (6 bases). This CDR3 is 16 amino acids long. The germline V and J ends were trimmed by 4 bases and 2 bases, with 18 bases remaining between them. The germline gives CDR1 SGHRS, CDR2 YFSETQ. CDR3 sequence reads: CASSPWAGRNQETQYF. The CDR3 region has the DNA TGCGCCAGCAGCCCGTGGGCAGGGAGGAATCAAGAGACCCAGTACTTC.

The J gene is TRBJ2-3, the V gene TRBV20-1; maybe TRBD2 (5 bases). Germline V gene lookup returns CDR1 DFQATT and CDR2 SNEGSKA (reference sequence). There are 17 residues in the CDR3. V was pared by 0 bases and J by 0 bases, with 16 bases between. CDR3 bases: TGCAGTGCTAGAGAGAGGTCGGCTAGCCTCAGCACAGATACGCAGTATTTT. Protein product: CSARERSASLSTDTQYF.

The chain combines TRBV12-3 or TRBV12-4 with TRBJ2-7, with 10 nucleotides matching TRBD2. After removal of 4 bases from V and 2 bases from J, the junction contained 5 bases not matched to a gene. The CDR3 length is 15 residues. The CDR3 DNA sequence: TGTGCCAGCAGTTCACTAGCGGGGCTCGCCTACGAGCAGTACTTC. It codes for CASSSLAGLAYEQYF.

This clonotype occurred a few times. The CDR3 DNA is TGTGCCAGCAGGCGTGAGCTGGGAGAGACCCAGTACTTC. Encoded protein: CASRRELGETQYF. The chain is built from TRBV5-6 and TRBJ2-7, with D unclear. The J call is uncertain, as TRBJ2-5 better fits the DNA end. There are 13 residues in the CDR3. CDR1 and CDR2 from the germline V gene are SGHDT and YYEEEE.

The chain joins TRBV7-6 to TRBJ1-1; D not resolved. This CDR3 has 13 amino acids. The germline gives CDR1 SGHVS, CDR2 FNYEAQ. V lost 6 bases, J lost 1 base, and 9 bases lay in between. The CDR3 DNA reads TGTGCCAGCAGGCTAGCGACGAACACTGAAGCTTTCTTT. Protein: CASRLATNTEAFF.

V is TRBV28 and J is TRBJ2-5, with 9 bases fitting TRBD2. The germline gives CDR1 MDHEN, CDR2 SYDVKM. The trim removed 8 bases at V and 1 base at J, leaving 8 bases unmatched. The CDR3 spans 15 residues. DNA of the CDR3: TGTGCCAGCGGCAAAGCGGGGGGCTCCCAAGAGACCCAGTACTTC. Its protein product is CASGKAGGSQETQYF.

This clonotype has more than one count but fewer than ten. This chain links TRBV12-3 or TRBV12-4 with TRBJ2-1; the D gene is possibly TRBD1 (5 bases). The germline V and J ends were trimmed by 6 bases and 4 bases, with 7 bases remaining between them. CDR3 length: 12 amino acids. The CDR3 is CASSGHYNEQFF. CDR3 sequence (DNA): TGTGCCAGCAGCGGACATTACAATGAGCAGTTCTTC.

This clonotype was observed a handful of times. The CDR3 DNA reads TGCAGCGTTAACGTGGGTGGGCAAGGAGAGACCCAGTACTTC. As protein: CSVNVGGQGETQYF. The chain joins TRBV29-1 to TRBJ2-5, with D uncertain. CDR3 length: 14 amino acids. The germline CDR1 and CDR2 sequences are SQVTM and ANQGSEA. The ends were cut back, 5 bases at V and 4 bases at J, with 17 bases in the middle.

The chain combines TRBV6-6 with TRBJ2-3, with D perhaps TRBD1 (6 bases). The germline V and J ends were trimmed by 8 bases and 1 base, with 16 bases remaining between them. From germline, CDR1 is MNHNY and CDR2 SVGAGI (reference sequence). The CDR3 has 15 residues. CDR3 nucleotides: TGTGCCAGCTGCGTGACCAGACAGGGCACAGATACGCAGTATTTT. It codes for CASCVTRQGTDTQYF.

This clonotype has at least ten counts. The chain is built from TRBV4-1 and TRBJ2-1; tentatively, D is TRBD1 or TRBD2 (6 bases each). V lost 1 base, J lost 9 bases, and 22 bases lay in between. The CDR3 consists of 17 residues. Germline V gives CDR1 MGHRA, CDR2 YSYEKL. This CDR3 is CASSQALLTGTRGEQFF. CDR3 sequence (DNA): TGCGCCAGCAGCCAAGCCCTTCTTACAGGGACTCGGGGTGAGCAGTTCTTC.

V is TRBV12-3 or TRBV12-4 and J is TRBJ2-1, with 8 nucleotides matching TRBD1. The ends lost 5 bases at V and 7 bases at J; junction bases unmatched: 10. The CDR3 sequence is 15 residues long. Here the CDR3 reads CASSPRPGGLNEQFF. CDR3 sequence (DNA): TGTGCCAGCAGTCCCCGGCCAGGGGGCCTGAATGAGCAGTTCTTC.

The CDR3 reads CASSLAIGGSTDTQYF. The CDR3 DNA reads TGTGCCAGCAGCTTAGCGATCGGGGGCTCCACAGATACGCAGTATTTT. The chain employs TRBV7-9 and TRBJ2-3, with D tentatively TRBD1 or TRBD2 (6 bases each). Germline V gene lookup returns CDR1 SEHNR and CDR2 FQNEAQ (reference sequence). With 0 bases removed from V and 2 bases from J, the gap between germline ends came to 12 bases. The CDR3 covers 16 residues.